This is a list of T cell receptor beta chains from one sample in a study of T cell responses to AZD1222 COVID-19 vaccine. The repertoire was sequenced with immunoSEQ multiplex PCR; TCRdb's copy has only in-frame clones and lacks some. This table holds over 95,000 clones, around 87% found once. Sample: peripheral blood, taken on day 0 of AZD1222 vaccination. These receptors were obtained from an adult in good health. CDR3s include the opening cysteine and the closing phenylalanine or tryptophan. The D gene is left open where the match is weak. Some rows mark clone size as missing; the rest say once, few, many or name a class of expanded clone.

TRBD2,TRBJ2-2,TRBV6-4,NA,TGTGCCAGCAATTCTAGCGGGAGGGCCACCGGGGAGCTGTTTTTT,CASNSSGRATGELFF
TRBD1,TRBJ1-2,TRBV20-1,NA,TGCAGTGCTAGTGTCAAACAGGGGTTTTATGGCTACACCTTC,CSASVKQGFYGYTF
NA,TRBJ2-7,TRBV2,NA,TGTGCCAGCTCCTTCTCTGCCGAGCAGTACTTC,CASSFSAEQYF
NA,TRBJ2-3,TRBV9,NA,TGTGCCAGCAGCTCCAAACAGCTTGATACGCAGTATTTT,CASSSKQLDTQYF
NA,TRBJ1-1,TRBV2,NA,TGTGCCAGCCGAGGAGATGGGACTTTTACTGAAGCTTTCTTT,CASRGDGTFTEAFF
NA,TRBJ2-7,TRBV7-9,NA,TGTGCCAGCGTCCAATCCTACGAGCAGTACTTC,CASVQSYEQYF
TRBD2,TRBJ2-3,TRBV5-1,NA,TGCGCCAGCAGCTCGACTAGCGGCACAGATACGCAGTATTTT,CASSSTSGTDTQYF
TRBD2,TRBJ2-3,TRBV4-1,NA,TGCGCCAGCAGCCCGGGACTAGCGGGAGGCCCCGGGACAGATACGCAGTATTTT,CASSPGLAGGPGTDTQYF
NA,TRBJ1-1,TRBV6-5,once,TGTGCCAGCAGAACATACCGCAGGGTAGCCACTGAAGCTTTCTTT,CASRTYRRVATEAFF
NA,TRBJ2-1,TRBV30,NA,TGTGCCTGGACCAACTACAATGAGCAGTTCTTC,CAWTNYNEQFF
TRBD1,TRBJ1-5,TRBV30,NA,TGTGCCTGGGACAGGGGGGGCAATCAGCCCCAGCATTTT,CAWDRGGNQPQHF
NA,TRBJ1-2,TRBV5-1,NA,TGCGCCAGCAGCGGAACGCCCCACTATGGCTACACCTTC,CASSGTPHYGYTF
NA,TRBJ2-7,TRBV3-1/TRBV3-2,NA,TGTGCCAGCAGCCAAGATAGGGCCTACGAGCAGTACTTC,CASSQDRAYEQYF
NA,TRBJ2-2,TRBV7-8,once,TGTGCCAGCAGCTTAGATCTTGGCGGGGAGCTGTTTTTT,CASSLDLGGELFF
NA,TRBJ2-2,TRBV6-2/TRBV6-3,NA,TGTGCCAGCAGTTATCAAGGGGGCACCGGGGAGCTGTTTTTT,CASSYQGGTGELFF
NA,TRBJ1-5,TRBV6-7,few,TGTGCCAGCAGTTACTCGAGTAGGGCTGGGAGCAATCAGCCCCAGCATTTT,CASSYSSRAGSNQPQHF
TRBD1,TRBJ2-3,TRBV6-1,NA,TGTGCCAGCAGTGAGGGGCAGGGGGCGATCACAGATACGCAGTATTTT,CASSEGQGAITDTQYF
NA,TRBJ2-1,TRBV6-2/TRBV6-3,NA,TGTGCCAGCAGCAGAATCGGCAGGGGTTTCGGCAATGAGCAGTTCTTC,CASSRIGRGFGNEQFF
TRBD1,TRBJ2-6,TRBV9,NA,TGTGCCAGCAGCGTGCGACAGGGTGGAGCCAACGTCCTGACTTTC,CASSVRQGGANVLTF
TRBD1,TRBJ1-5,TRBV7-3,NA,TGTGCCAGCAGCCGACCGACAGGGGGAAATCAGCCCCAGCATTTT,CASSRPTGGNQPQHF
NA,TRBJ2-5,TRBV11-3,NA,TGTGCCAGCAGCTTAGGCGGGGCGGAAGAGACCCAGTACTTC,CASSLGGAEETQYF
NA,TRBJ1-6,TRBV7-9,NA,TGTGCCAGCAGCTTAGAAGGGATTAATTCACCCCTCCACTTT,CASSLEGINSPLHF
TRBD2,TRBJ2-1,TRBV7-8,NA,TGTGCCAGCAGCTTAGCGTCCTTCACGGGAGGGAGTAATGAGCAGTTCTTC,CASSLASFTGGSNEQFF